Reported below is one T cell receptor (beta chain). Its specificity is not known. The CDR3 consists of 13 residues. In germline, CDR1 is SGHVS, CDR2 FNYEAQ. V shed 2 bases and J shed 7 bases, with 11 bases lying between them. The data stem from a study of T cell repertoires in cytomegalovirus infection. Looking at the study overall: CMV epitopes used comprised recently identified HLA-C-restricted ones and well-studied HLA-B-restricted ones.

TCRdb itself ran the reads through MiXCR, one entry per CDR3 protein. The repertoire includes under 40,000 distinct CDR3 sequences, over 50% of them detected once, and around nine tenths sits in the top ten. The sequencing here drew on CD8+ T cells from cultured PBMCs, taken from culture after CMV antigen stimulation. The origin of this receptor is a human donor in good health (CMV status not recorded). Some clones in this sample may be carry-over from other donors' samples. This chain links TRBV7-6 with TRBJ2-5; D may be TRBD1 or TRBD2 (5 bases each). The CDR3 here is CASSLSHGGTQYF. The CDR3 DNA reads as TGTGCCAGCAGCTTATCCCATGGGGGGACCCAGTACTTC.